This T cell receptor beta chain appears in the sequencing data of a study of T cell changes during pregnancy in multiple sclerosis. Profiling relied on immunoSEQ multiplex PCR, and the TCRdb table lists in-frame clones only, not all of them. The table lists around 130,000 clones, about 96% of them singletons. The CDR3 contains 14 residues. Germline-derived CDR1 and CDR2 are ENHRY and SYGVKD. After removal of 6 bases from V and 9 bases from J, the junction contained 10 bases not matched to a gene. The V call is TRBV10-3, the J call TRBJ2-1; 8 nucleotides line up with TRBD2. The clonotype was recovered from a female donor with multiple sclerosis, enrolled in a pregnancy study. Here the sequenced sample was peripheral blood, taken after pregnancy. The CDR3 spells CAIRGSTSAIEQFF. The CDR3 bases are TGTGCCATCAGGGGATCGACTAGCGCAATTGAGCAGTTCTTC.